This T cell receptor (beta chain) derives from a study of pediatric ulcerative colitis. General study results and limits: Repertoires came from total lymphocyte DNA, so rare subsets like regulatory T cells may be missed. Blood-rectal clonal overlap within each person was significantly higher in ulcerative colitis patients than controls.

Each sample received Survey-level depth of up to 500,000 reads. Data came from immunoSEQ multiplex PCR; TCRdb stores just in-frame clones and leaves some out. The data contain 60,000 to 75,000 clones, around 80% of them singletons. On this clone: The antigen is not known.

The blood sample was taken during the colonoscopy visit. The TCR originated in a boy aged 5-17 years with moderate ulcerative colitis. What was sequenced was blood.

The CDR3 region has the DNA TGCGCCAGCAGCCGCCGGACTAGCGGGAATACCTACAATGAGCAGTTCTTC. Encoded protein: CASSRRTSGNTYNEQFF. The chain combines TRBV5-1 with TRBJ2-1; 12 nucleotides line up with TRBD2. This CDR3 is built from 17 residues. V shed 4 bases and J 2 bases; nucleotides not matched to a gene: 7. Germline V gene data show CDR1 as SGHRS and CDR2 as YFSETQ.